Presented here are 11 T cell receptor beta chains from one specimen sequenced in a study of CD8+CD57+ T cells in acquired aplastic anemia. Both TCR beta VDJ combination and CDR3 sequence profiling were carried out. Genomic DNA was the template for this profiling. TCRdb re-called the reads through MiXCR, storing one row per CDR3 protein. The profile shows some 48,000 distinct CDR3 sequences, 70% to 80% of them singletons. Sample: sorted CD4+, CD8+, or CD8+CD57+ T cells (not recorded which) from PBMCs. All receptors derive from a human donor in good health, serving as a control.

This clonotype was recorded only once. This chain uses TRBV10-3 with TRBJ2-7, with TRBD1 matching 7 bases. The CDR3 loop spans 15 amino acids. CDR1 is ENHRY, CDR2 SYGVKD, per germline. Losses at the gene ends were 4 bases for V and 5 bases for J; bases not matched to a gene: 11. CDR3 amino acids: CAISGVPGQLDEQYF. DNA for the CDR3: TGTGCCATCAGTGGGGTACCGGGACAGCTGGACGAGCAGTACTTC.

The rearrangement links TRBV20-1 to TRBJ1-1; no clear D. V dropped 5 bases and J dropped 0 bases, with 7 bases sitting between them. The CDR3 spans 12 residues. Germline CDR1 reads DFQATT; CDR2 reads SNEGSKA (reference sequence). CDR3 sequence: CSALTVNTEAFF. CDR3 nucleotide sequence: TGCAGTGCTCTTACAGTGAACACTGAAGCTTTCTTT.

This chain links TRBV6-1 with TRBJ2-7; D is tentatively TRBD1 or TRBD2 (6 bases each). There are 14 residues in the CDR3. The germline V gene encodes CDR1 MNHNS and CDR2 SASEGT. V dropped 7 bases and J dropped 3 bases, with 16 bases sitting between them. Here the CDR3 DNA reads TGTGCCAGCACCGAACCAGGGGAGGACTACGAGCAGTACGTC. Residues: CASTEPGEDYEQYV.

The chain has TRBV13 and TRBJ2-1; 9 bases map to TRBD2. The V and J ends lost 5 bases and 0 bases, in that order; junction bases with no gene match: 14. The CDR3 has 19 residues. Germline lookup yields CDR1 PRHDT and CDR2 FYEKMQ (reference sequence). DNA of the CDR3: TGTGCCAGCAGCCTGGGACTAGCCGAGCGGTTAAGCTCCTACAATGAGCAGTTCTTC. It specifies CASSLGLAERLSSYNEQFF.

This clonotype was picked up many times. This chain's CDR3 is CASTASGMIQYF. The CDR3 nucleotides are TGTGCCAGCACCGCCAGTGGGATGATTCAGTACTTC. The chain combines TRBV28 with TRBJ2-4; D gene ambiguous. This CDR3 comprises 12 residues. Trimming stripped 7 bases from V and 10 bases from J, with 14 bases between. Germline V gives CDR1 MDHEN, CDR2 SYDVKM. The full variable domain, completed using reference TRBV28 and TRBJ2-4, is DVKVTQSSRYLVKRTGEKVFLECVQDMDHENMFWYRQDPGLGLRLIYFSYDVKMKEKGDIPEGYSVSREKKERFSLILESASTNQTSMYLCASTASGMIQYFGAGTRLSVL.

The V gene is TRBV10-2, the J gene TRBJ2-7, with D possibly TRBD2 on 6 matching bases. Germline V gives CDR1 WSHSY, CDR2 SAAADI. V lost 7 bases to trimming and J lost 4 bases, with 14 bases between them. This CDR3 is built from 13 residues. The CDR3 nucleotides are TGCGCCAGCATGAGGACTATCGGGTACGAGCAGTACTTC. Its protein product is CASMRTIGYEQYF.

The V call is TRBV7-8, the J call TRBJ2-2; no clear D gene. This CDR3 has 13 residues. Between the trimmed V and J ends, which lost 5 bases and 3 bases, there was a span of 7 bases. Germline assignment: CDR1 SGHVS and CDR2 FQNEAQ. CDR3 sequence reads: CASSLGDTGELFF. DNA of the CDR3: TGTGCCAGCAGCCTTGGGGACACCGGGGAGCTGTTTTTT. Combining the CDR3 with reference TRBV7-8 and TRBJ2-2 gives the whole variable domain GAGVSQSPRYKVAKRGQDVALRCDPISGHVSLFWYQQALGQGPEFLTYFQNEAQLDKSGLPSDRFFAERPEGSVSTLKIQRTQQEDSAVYLCASSLGDTGELFFGEGSRLTVL.

In this sample, this clonotype turned up once. The chain carries TRBV7-3 and TRBJ2-1; TRBD2 might be the D (6 bases). This CDR3 region has 12 residues. Trimming removed 5 bases at V and 10 bases at J, with 12 bases between. CDR1 and CDR2 (germline): SGHTA, FQGTGA. Written as DNA, the CDR3 is TGTGCCAGCAGCCCGGAGGGGAGGGAGCAGTTCTTC. It yields the protein CASSPEGREQFF.

This chain connects TRBV2 to TRBJ2-7; 10 nucleotides line up with TRBD1. This CDR3 is 15 amino acids long. V shed 6 bases and J 4 bases; nucleotides not matched to a gene: 9. From germline, CDR1 is SNHLY and CDR2 FYNNEI. The CDR3: CASSLAGTGEYEQYF. CDR3 coding DNA: TGTGCCAGCAGCTTGGCCGGGACAGGGGAATACGAGCAGTACTTC.

This clonotype was found many times. The J gene is TRBJ2-7, the V gene TRBV6-5; TRBD1 might be the D (5 bases). Deletions cut 0 bases from V and 3 bases from J, with 12 bases between. There are 15 residues in the CDR3. Germline values: CDR1 MNHEY, CDR2 SVGAGI. The CDR3 region has the DNA TGTGCCAGCAGTTACTCTACTGGGGCCAGCTACGAGCAGTACTTC. This codes for CASSYSTGASYEQYF.

On this clonotype: A read error may be the cause here, since a much bigger clone is one base away. The chain combines TRBV10-3 with TRBJ1-2; D might be TRBD1 (5 bases). The CDR3 covers 15 residues. Germline-derived CDR1 and CDR2 are ENHRY and SYGVKD. The CDR3 is CAVSGYRLPSYGYTF. DNA for the CDR3: TGTGCCGTCAGTGGGTACAGGTTGCCGTCCTATGGCTACACCTTC.